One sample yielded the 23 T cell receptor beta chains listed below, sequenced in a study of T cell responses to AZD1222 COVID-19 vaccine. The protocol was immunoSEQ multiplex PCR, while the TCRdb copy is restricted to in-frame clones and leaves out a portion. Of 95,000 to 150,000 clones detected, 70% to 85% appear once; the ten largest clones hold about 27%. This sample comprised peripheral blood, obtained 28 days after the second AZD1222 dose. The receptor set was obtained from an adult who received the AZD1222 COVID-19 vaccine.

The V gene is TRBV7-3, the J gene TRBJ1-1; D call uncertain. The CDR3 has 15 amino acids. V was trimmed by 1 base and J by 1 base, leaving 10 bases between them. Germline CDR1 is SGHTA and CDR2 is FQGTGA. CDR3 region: CASSLRPLGNTEAFF. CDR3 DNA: TGTGCCAGCAGCTTAAGGCCTTTAGGGAACACTGAAGCTTTCTTT.

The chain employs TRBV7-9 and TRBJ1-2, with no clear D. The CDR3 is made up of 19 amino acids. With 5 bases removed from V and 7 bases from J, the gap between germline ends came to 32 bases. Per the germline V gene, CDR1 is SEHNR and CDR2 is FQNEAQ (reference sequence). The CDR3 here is CASSPSPGSVPGGNFGYTF. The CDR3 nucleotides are TGTGCCAGCAGCCCCTCCCCTGGGAGTGTGCCAGGAGGCAATTTTGGCTACACCTTC.

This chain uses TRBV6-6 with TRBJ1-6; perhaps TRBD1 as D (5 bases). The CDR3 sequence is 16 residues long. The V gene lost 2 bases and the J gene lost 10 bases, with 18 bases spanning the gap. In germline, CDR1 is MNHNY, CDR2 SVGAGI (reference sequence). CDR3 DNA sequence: TGTGCCAGCAGTTACGGGCCCCCGACGGGGCGCTCACCCCTCCACTTT. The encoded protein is CASSYGPPTGRSPLHF.

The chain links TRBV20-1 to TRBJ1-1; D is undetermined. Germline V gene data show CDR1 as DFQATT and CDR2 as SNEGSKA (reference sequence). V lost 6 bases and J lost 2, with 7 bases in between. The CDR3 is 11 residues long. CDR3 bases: TGCAGTGCCGTCACAAACACTGAAGCTTTCTTT. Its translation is CSAVTNTEAFF.

In DNA form, the CDR3 reads TGTGCCAGCAGCGTGGATAGGGTCAACTATGGCTACACCTTC. Translation: CASSVDRVNYGYTF. The rearrangement links TRBV9 to TRBJ1-2; no reliable D call. CDR1 and CDR2 from the germline V gene are SGDLS and YYNGEE. V was clipped by 2 bases and J by 2 bases, with 10 bases between them. The CDR3 sequence is 14 residues long. The complete variable domain, with remaining parts taken from reference TRBV9 and TRBJ1-2, reads DSGVTQTPKHLITATGQRVTLRCSPRSGDLSVYWYQQSLDQGLQFLIQYYNGEERAKGNILERFSAQQFPDLHSELNLSSLELGDSALYFCASSVDRVNYGYTFGSGTRLTVV.

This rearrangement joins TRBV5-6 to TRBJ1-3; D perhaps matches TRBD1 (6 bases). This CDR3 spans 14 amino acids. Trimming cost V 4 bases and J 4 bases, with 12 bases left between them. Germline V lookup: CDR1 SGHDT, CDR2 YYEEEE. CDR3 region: CASSHRVGGNTIYF. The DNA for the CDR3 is TGTGCCAGCAGCCACAGGGTGGGCGGAAACACCATATATTTT.

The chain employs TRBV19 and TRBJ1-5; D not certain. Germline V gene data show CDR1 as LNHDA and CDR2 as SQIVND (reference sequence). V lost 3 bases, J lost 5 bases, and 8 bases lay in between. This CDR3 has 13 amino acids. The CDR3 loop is CASSMGNYQPQHF. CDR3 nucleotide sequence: TGTGCCAGTAGTATGGGGAACTATCAGCCCCAGCATTTT.

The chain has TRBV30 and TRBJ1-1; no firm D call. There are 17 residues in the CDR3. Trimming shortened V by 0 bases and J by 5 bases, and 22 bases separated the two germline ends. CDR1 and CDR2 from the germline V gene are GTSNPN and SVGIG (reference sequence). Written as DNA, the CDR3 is TGTGCCTGGAGTGTCCGGTCCAACGCGGAGGGAGGGACTGAAGCTTTCTTT. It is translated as CAWSVRSNAEGGTEAFF.

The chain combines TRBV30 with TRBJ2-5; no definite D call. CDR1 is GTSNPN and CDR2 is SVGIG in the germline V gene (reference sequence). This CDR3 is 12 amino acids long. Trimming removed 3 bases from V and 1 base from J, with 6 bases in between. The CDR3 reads CAWSRPQETQYF. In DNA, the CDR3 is TGTGCCTGGAGCCGGCCCCAAGAGACCCAGTACTTC.

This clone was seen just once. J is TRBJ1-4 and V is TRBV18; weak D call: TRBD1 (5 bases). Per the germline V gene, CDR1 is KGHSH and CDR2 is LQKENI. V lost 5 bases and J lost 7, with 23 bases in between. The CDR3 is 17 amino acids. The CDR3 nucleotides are TGTGCCAGCTCATTCGTCTTAGGGGAGTCGGGTACTGAAAAACTGTTTTTT. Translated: CASSFVLGESGTEKLFF.

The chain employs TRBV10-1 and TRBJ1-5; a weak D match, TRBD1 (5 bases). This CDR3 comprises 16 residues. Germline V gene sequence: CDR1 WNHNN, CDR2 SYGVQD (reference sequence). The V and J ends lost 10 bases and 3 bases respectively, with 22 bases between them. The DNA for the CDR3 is TGCGCCAAACCGGGGGGAGTAGAAAGCCCCAATCAGCCCCAGCATTTT. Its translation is CAKPGGVESPNQPQHF.

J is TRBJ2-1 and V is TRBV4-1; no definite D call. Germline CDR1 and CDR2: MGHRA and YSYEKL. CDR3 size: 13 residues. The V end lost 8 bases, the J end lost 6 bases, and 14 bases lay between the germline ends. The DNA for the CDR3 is TGCGCCAGCTCCTCAAGCCCAATCAATGAGCAGTTCTTC. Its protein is CASSSSPINEQFF.

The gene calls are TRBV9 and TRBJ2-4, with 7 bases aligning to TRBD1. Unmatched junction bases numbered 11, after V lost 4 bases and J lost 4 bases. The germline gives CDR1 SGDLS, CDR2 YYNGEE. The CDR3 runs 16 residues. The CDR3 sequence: CASSLSQGLSKNIQYF. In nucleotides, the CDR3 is TGTGCCAGCAGCCTCTCACAGGGGCTCTCTAAAAACATTCAGTACTTC.

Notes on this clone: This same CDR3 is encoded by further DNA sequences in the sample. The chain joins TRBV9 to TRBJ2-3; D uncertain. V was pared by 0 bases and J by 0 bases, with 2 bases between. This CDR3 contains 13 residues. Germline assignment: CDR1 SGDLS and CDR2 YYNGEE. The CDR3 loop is CASSVVSTDTQYF. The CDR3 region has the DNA TGTGCCAGCAGCGTAGTCAGCACAGATACGCAGTATTTT.

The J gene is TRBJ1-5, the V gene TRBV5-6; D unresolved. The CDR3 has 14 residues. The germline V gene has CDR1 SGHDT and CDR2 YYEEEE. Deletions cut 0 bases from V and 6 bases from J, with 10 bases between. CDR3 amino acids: CASSLVGESQPQHF. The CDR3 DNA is TGTGCCAGCAGCTTGGTAGGAGAGAGTCAGCCCCAGCATTTT. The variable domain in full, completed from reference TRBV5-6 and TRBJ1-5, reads DAGVTQSPTHLIKTRGQQVTLRCSPKSGHDTVSWYQQALGQGPQFIFQYYEEEERQRGNFPDRFSGHQFPNYSSELNVNALLLGDSALYLCASSLVGESQPQHFGDGTRLSIL.

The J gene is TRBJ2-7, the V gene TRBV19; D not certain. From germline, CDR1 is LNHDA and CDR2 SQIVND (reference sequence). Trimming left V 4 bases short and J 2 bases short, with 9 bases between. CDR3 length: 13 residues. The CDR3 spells CASSNGEAYEQYF. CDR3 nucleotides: TGTGCCAGTAGTAATGGAGAAGCCTACGAGCAGTACTTC. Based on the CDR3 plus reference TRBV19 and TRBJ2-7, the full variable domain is DGGITQSPKYLFRKEGQNVTLSCEQNLNHDAMYWYRQDPGQGLRLIYYSQIVNDFQKGDIAEGYSVSREKKESFPLTVTSAQKNPTAFYLCASSNGEAYEQYFGPGTRLTVT.

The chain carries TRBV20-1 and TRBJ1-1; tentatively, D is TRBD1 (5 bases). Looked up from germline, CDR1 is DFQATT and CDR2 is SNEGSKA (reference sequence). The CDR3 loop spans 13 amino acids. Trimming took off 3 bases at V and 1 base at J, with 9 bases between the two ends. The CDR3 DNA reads TGCAGTGCTAGTGTAAGGGGGAACACTGAAGCTTTCTTT. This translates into CSASVRGNTEAFF.

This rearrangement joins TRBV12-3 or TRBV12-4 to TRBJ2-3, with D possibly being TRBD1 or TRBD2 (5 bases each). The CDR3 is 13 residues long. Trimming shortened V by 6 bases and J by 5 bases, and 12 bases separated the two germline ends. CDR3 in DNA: TGTGCCAGCAGCTCTTCGGGGCGAGATACGCAGTATTTT. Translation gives CASSSSGRDTQYF.

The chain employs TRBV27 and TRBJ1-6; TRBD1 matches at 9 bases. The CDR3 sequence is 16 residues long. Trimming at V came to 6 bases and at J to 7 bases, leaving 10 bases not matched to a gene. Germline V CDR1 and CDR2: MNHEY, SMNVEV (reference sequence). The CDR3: CASRSQDRGANSPLHF. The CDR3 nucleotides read TGTGCCAGCAGATCACAGGACAGGGGTGCAAATTCACCCCTCCACTTT.

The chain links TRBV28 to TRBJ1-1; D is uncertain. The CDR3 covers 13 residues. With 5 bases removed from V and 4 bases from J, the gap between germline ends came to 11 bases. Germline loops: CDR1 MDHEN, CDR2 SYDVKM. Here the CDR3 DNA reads TGTGCCAGCAGTCTCGAGTTAGGCACTGAAGCTTTCTTT. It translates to CASSLELGTEAFF. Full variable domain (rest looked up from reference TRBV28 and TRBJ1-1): DVKVTQSSRYLVKRTGEKVFLECVQDMDHENMFWYRQDPGLGLRLIYFSYDVKMKEKGDIPEGYSVSREKKERFSLILESASTNQTSMYLCASSLELGTEAFFGQGTRLTVV.

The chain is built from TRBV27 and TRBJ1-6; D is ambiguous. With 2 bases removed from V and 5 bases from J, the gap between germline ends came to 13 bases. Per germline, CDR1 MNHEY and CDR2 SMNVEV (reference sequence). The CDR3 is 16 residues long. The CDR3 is CASSLTRGNDNSPLHF. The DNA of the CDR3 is TGTGCCAGCAGTTTAACACGAGGGAATGATAATTCACCCCTCCACTTT.

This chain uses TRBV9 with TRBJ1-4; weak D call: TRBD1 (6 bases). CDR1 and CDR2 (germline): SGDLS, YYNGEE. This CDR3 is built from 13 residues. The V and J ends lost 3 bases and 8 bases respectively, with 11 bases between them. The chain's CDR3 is CASSGGQVEKLFF. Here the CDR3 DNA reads TGTGCCAGCAGCGGGGGGCAGGTGGAAAAACTGTTTTTT.

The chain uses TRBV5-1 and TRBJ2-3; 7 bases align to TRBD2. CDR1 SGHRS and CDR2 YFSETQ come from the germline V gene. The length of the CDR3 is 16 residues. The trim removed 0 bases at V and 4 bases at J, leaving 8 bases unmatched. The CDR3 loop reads CASSLAGGISADTQYF. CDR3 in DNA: TGCGCCAGCAGCTTGGCGGGGGGAATTTCTGCAGATACGCAGTATTTT.